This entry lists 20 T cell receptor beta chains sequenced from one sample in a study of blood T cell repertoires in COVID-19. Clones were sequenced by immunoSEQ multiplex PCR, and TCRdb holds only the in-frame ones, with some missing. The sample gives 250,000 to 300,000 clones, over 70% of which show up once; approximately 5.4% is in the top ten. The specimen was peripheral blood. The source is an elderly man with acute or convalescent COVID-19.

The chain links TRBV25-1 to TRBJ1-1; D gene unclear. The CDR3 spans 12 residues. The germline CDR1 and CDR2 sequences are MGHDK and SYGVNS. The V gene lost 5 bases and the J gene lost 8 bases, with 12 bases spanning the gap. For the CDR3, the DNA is TGTGCCAGCAGTACCGGTTTATCGGAAGCTTTCTTT. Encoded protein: CASSTGLSEAFF.

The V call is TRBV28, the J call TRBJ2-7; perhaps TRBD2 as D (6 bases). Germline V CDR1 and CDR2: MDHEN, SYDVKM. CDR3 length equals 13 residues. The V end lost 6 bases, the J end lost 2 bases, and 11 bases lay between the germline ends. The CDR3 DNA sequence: TGTGCCAGCAGGTGGGACTCCACCTACGAGCAGTACTTC. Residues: CASRWDSTYEQYF.

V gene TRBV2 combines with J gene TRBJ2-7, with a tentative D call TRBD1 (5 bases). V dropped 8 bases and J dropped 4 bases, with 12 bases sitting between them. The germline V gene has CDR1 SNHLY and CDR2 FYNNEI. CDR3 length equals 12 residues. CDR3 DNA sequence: TGTGCCAGCGCCAGGGCTCCGTACGAGCAGTACTTC. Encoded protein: CASARAPYEQYF.

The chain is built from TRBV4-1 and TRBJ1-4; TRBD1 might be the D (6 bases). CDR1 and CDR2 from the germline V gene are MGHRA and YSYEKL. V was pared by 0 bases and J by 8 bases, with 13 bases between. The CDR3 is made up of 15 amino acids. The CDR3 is CASSQEGQGREKLFF. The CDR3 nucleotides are TGCGCCAGCAGCCAAGAAGGGCAGGGGCGAGAAAAACTGTTTTTT.

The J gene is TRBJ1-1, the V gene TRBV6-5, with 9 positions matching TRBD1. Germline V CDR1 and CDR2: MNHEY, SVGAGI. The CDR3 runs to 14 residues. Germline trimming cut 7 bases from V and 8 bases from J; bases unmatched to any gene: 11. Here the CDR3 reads CASTQTGGGLEAFF. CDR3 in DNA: TGTGCCAGCACCCAGACAGGGGGTGGATTAGAAGCTTTCTTT.

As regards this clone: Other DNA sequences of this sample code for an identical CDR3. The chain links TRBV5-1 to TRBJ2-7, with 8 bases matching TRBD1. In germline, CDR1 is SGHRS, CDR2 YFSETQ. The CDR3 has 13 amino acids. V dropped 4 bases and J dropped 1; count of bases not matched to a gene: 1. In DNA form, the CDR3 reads TGCGCCAGCAGCGGACAGGGATCCTACGAGCAGTACTTC. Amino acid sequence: CASSGQGSYEQYF.

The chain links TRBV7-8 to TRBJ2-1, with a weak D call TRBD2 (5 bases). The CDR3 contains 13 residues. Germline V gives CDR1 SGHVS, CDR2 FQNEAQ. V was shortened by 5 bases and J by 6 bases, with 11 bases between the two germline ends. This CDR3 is CASSRDGLNEQFF. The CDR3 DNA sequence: TGTGCCAGCAGCAGAGACGGACTCAATGAGCAGTTCTTC. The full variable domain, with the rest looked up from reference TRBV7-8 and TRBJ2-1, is GAGVSQSPRYKVAKRGQDVALRCDPISGHVSLFWYQQALGQGPEFLTYFQNEAQLDKSGLPSDRFFAERPEGSVSTLKIQRTQQEDSAVYLCASSRDGLNEQFFGPGTRLTVL.

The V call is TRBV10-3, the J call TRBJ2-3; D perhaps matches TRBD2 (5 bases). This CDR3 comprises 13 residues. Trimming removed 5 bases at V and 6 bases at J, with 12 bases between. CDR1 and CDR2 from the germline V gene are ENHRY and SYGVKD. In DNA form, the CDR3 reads TGTGCCATCAGTATCCGCCGCGGGGATACGCAGTATTTT. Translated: CAISIRRGDTQYF.

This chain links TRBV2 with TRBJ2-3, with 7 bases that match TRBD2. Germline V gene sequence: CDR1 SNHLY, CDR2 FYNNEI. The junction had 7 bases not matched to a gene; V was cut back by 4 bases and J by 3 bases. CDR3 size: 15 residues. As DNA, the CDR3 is TGTGCCAGCAGTGTTGGCGGGAGTGGGACAGATACGCAGTATTTT. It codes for CASSVGGSGTDTQYF.

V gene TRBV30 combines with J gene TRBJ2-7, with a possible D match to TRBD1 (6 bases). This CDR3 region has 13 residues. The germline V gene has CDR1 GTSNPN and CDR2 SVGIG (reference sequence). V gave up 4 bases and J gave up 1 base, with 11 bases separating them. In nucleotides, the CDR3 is TGTGCCTGGACTCCGACAGGTTCCTACGAGCAGTACTTC. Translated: CAWTPTGSYEQYF.

CDR3 in amino acids: CASSPDKETQYF. CDR3 nucleotides: TGTGCCAGCAGCCCGGACAAGGAGACCCAGTACTTC. The chain employs TRBV5-4 and TRBJ2-5; possibly TRBD1 for D (5 bases). With 4 bases removed from V and 5 bases from J, the gap between germline ends came to 9 bases. Per germline, CDR1 SGHNT and CDR2 YYREEE (reference sequence). The CDR3 covers 12 residues.

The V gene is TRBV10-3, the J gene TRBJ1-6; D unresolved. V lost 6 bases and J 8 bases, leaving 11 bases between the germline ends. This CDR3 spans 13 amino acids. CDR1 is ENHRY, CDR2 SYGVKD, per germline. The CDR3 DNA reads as TGTGCCATCAGGGTAGACGGGGATTCACCCCTCCACTTT. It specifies CAIRVDGDSPLHF.

This chain's CDR3 is CASSLVQGAWETQYF. The CDR3 DNA reads TGTGCCAGCAGCTTGGTGCAGGGGGCATGGGAGACCCAGTACTTC. The genes are TRBV11-2 and TRBJ2-5; 8 bases line up with TRBD1. Germline lookup yields CDR1 SGHAT and CDR2 FQNNGV. There are 15 residues in the CDR3. The V segment lost 3 bases and the J segment 5 bases; nucleotides outside the gene matches: 8.

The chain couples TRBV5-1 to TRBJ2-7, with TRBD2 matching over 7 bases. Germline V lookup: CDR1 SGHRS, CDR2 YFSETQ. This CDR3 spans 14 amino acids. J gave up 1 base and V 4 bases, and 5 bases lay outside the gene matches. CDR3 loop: CASSGGGSSYEQYF. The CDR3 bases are TGCGCCAGCAGCGGGGGGGGAAGTTCCTACGAGCAGTACTTC.

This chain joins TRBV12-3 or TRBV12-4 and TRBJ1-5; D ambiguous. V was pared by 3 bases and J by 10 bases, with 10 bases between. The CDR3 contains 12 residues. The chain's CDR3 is CASSLRVGPQHF. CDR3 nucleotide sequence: TGTGCCAGCAGTTTGAGGGTTGGACCCCAGCATTTT.

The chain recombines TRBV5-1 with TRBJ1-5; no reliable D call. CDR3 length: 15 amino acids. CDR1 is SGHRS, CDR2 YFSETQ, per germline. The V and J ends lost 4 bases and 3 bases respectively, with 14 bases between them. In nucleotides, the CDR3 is TGCGCCAGCAGCCAGAGCGGGGTAGCCAATCAGCCCCAGCATTTT. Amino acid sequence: CASSQSGVANQPQHF.

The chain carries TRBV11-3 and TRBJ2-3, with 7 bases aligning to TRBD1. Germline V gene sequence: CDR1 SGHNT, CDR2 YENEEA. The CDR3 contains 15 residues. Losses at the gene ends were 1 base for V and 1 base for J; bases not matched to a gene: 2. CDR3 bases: TGTGCCAGCAGCTTAGGAGACAGGGGCACAGATACGCAGTATTTT. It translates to CASSLGDRGTDTQYF.

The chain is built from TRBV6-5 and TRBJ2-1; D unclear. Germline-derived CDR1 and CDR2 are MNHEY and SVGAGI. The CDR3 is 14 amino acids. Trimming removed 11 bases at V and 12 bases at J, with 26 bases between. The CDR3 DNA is TGTGCCGGCTCGCGGAGTCGAGCACAATATGGGCAGTTCTTC. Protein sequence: CAGSRSRAQYGQFF.

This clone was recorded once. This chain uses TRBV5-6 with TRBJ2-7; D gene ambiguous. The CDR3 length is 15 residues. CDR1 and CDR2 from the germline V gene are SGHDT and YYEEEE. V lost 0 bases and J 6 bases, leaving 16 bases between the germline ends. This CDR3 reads CASSLGARLSREQYF. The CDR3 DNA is TGTGCCAGCAGCTTGGGGGCTCGTCTGTCTCGCGAGCAGTACTTC.

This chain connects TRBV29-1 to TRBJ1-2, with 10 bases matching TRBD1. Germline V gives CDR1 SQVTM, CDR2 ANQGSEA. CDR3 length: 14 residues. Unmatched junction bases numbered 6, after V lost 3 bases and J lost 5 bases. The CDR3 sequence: CSVDGTGVGYGYTF. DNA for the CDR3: TGCAGCGTTGACGGGACAGGGGTTGGGTATGGCTACACCTTC.